A selection of T cell receptor beta chains follows, all from one sample in a study of T cell repertoires in cytomegalovirus infection. TCRdb re-called the reads with MiXCR, one entry per CDR3 protein. The sample records hundreds of thousands of distinct CDR3 sequences, around 10% being singletons. Material: PBMCs. The receptor set was obtained from a human donor in good health (CMV status not recorded). Some clones in this sample may be carry-over from other donors' samples. Both conserved end residues are part of each CDR3. The order of the fields is D gene, clone size, J gene, V gene, CDR3 protein, CDR3 DNA. The D gene is left open where the match is weak. Expanded clones get a size class; other rows say once, few or many, or leave the size out.

-,-,TRBJ2-2,TRBV29-1,CSASWGLLDTGELFF,TGCAGCGCTTCGTGGGGTCTACTTGACACCGGGGAGCTGTTTTTT
TRBD1,many,TRBJ2-7,TRBV29-1,CSVGRQDRENEQYF,TGCAGCGTTGGGCGTCAGGACAGGGAGAACGAGCAGTACTTC
-,many,TRBJ2-5,TRBV5-1,CASSISRGLSETQYF,TGCGCCAGCAGCATCTCCAGGGGTCTTTCGGAGACCCAGTACTTC
TRBD1,many,TRBJ2-6,TRBV19,CASTRGPSGANVLTF,TGTGCCAGTACAAGGGGGCCGTCTGGGGCCAACGTCCTGACTTTC
-,many,TRBJ2-1,TRBV12-3/TRBV12-4,CASSTRHNEQFF,TGTGCCAGCAGCACAAGGCACAATGAGCAGTTCTTC
TRBD1,many,TRBJ2-3,TRBV19,CASSTGQGLTTDTQYF,TGTGCCAGTAGTACTGGACAGGGACTTACCACAGATACGCAGTATTTT
-,many,TRBJ1-2,TRBV29-1,CSVPDRHYGYTF,TGCAGCGTGCCCGACAGGCACTATGGCTACACCTTC
TRBD2,few,TRBJ2-5,TRBV6-2/TRBV6-3,CASSYSPGGGSQETQYF,TGTGCCAGCAGTTACTCCCCTGGCGGGGGGTCCCAAGAGACCCAGTACTTC
-,many,TRBJ2-2,TRBV28,CASTGQFTGELFF,TGTGCCAGCACAGGGCAGTTCACCGGGGAGCTGTTTTTT
-,few,TRBJ2-2,TRBV2,CASSARAAGGELFF,TGTGCCAGCAGTGCACGGGCCGCGGGCGGGGAGCTGTTTTTT
TRBD1,few,TRBJ2-4,TRBV6-2/TRBV6-3,CASSYFDRGTKNIQYF,TGTGCCAGCAGTTATTTCGACAGGGGAACCAAAAACATTCAGTACTTC
-,few,TRBJ1-1,TRBV29-1,CSAPVGTEAFF,TGCAGCGCCCCAGTGGGGACTGAAGCTTTCTTT
-,many,TRBJ1-4,TRBV7-9,CASRLGGDSNEKLFF,TGTGCCAGCAGATTAGGGGGGGATTCTAATGAAAAACTGTTTTTT
TRBD1,many,TRBJ1-6,TRBV7-2,CASSSYRGRDSPLHF,TGTGCCAGCAGCTCATACAGGGGGCGGGATTCACCCCTCCACTTT
-,many,TRBJ2-5,TRBV7-2,CASSLEGLASKTQYF,TGTGCCAGCAGCTTAGAGGGTCTAGCGTCCAAGACCCAGTACTTC
TRBD1,-,TRBJ1-2,TRBV7-9,CASSLGGQGFDGYTF,TGTGCCAGCAGCTTAGGTGGACAGGGATTCGATGGCTACACCTTC
TRBD1,few,TRBJ1-2,TRBV20-1,CSAAGTGYGYTF,TGCAGTGCGGCCGGGACAGGGTATGGCTACACCTTC
-,many,TRBJ2-1,TRBV12-3/TRBV12-4,CASSSTGQNRREQFF,TGTGCCAGCAGTTCCACCGGACAAAACCGGAGGGAGCAGTTCTTC
-,many,TRBJ2-1,TRBV6-2/TRBV6-3,CASSYDGRSYNEQFF,TGTGCCAGCAGTTACGACGGACGCTCCTACAATGAGCAGTTCTTC
-,many,TRBJ1-1,TRBV29-1,CSVPEGPGAFF,TGCAGCGTCCCGGAGGGACCAGGAGCTTTCTTT
-,few,TRBJ2-3,TRBV16,CASSHTGTDTQYF,TGTGCCAGCAGCCACACCGGCACAGATACGCAGTATTTT
-,many,TRBJ1-3,TRBV19,CASSGQPSGNTIYF,TGTGCCAGTAGCGGACAACCGTCTGGAAACACCATATATTTT
-,-,TRBJ1-4,TRBV24-1,CATSDPGRGEEKLFF,TGTGCCACCAGTGACCCGGGACGAGGGGAAGAAAAACTGTTTTTT
-,-,TRBJ2-2,TRBV28,CASSLIAQGNPGELFF,TGTGCCAGCAGCCTGATAGCACAGGGAAATCCCGGGGAGCTGTTTTTT
-,many,TRBJ2-5,TRBV27,CASSLRGDMETQYF,TGTGCCAGCAGTTTAAGGGGGGATATGGAGACCCAGTACTTC
-,many,TRBJ1-5,TRBV6-2/TRBV6-3,CASSFGQISNQPQHF,TGTGCCAGCAGTTTCGGACAGATTAGCAATCAGCCCCAGCATTTT
-,-,TRBJ2-2,TRBV29-1,CSVDKGLNTGELFF,TGCAGCGTTGATAAGGGACTTAACACCGGGGAGCTGTTTTTT
-,-,TRBJ1-1,TRBV20-1,CSARGSYPEAFF,TGCAGTGCTAGGGGCAGCTATCCTGAAGCTTTCTTT
-,many,TRBJ1-3,TRBV7-2,CASSWANGATGNTIYF,TGTGCCAGCAGCTGGGCAAACGGGGCTACTGGAAACACCATATATTTT
-,-,TRBJ2-1,TRBV24-1,CATSESRGSSNEQFF,TGTGCCACCAGTGAATCGAGGGGCAGTAGCAATGAGCAGTTCTTC
TRBD2,many,TRBJ2-5,TRBV12-3/TRBV12-4,CASRPAGGETETQYF,TGTGCCAGCAGACCTGCGGGGGGGGAGACGGAGACCCAGTACTTC
-,many,TRBJ1-1,TRBV20-1,CSAPRTGQMNTEAFF,TGCAGTGCTCCCCGAACAGGACAGATGAACACTGAAGCTTTCTTT
TRBD1,many,TRBJ1-2,TRBV28,CASKSSGTGGQGIAAGYTF,TGTGCCAGCAAATCTTCAGGGACCGGAGGACAGGGGATAGCAGCTGGCTACACCTTC
-,-,TRBJ2-1,TRBV29-1,CSGGGGRWDEQFF,TGCAGCGGTGGGGGGGGGCGATGGGATGAGCAGTTCTTC